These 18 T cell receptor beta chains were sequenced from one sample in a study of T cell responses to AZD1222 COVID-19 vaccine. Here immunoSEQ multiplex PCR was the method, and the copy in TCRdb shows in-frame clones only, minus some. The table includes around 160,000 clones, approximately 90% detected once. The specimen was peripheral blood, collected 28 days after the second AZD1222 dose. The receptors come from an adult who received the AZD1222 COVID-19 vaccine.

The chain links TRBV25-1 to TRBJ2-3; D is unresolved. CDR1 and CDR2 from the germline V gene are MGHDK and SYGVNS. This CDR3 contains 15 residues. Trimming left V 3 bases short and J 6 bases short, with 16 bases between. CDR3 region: CASSESGSSGDTQYF. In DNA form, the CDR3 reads TGTGCCAGCAGTGAGAGTGGTTCTTCTGGGGATACGCAGTATTTT.

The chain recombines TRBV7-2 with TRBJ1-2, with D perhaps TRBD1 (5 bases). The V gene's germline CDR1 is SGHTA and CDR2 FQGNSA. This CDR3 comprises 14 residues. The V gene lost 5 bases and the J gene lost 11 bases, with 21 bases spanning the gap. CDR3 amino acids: CASSPRQGPLSYTF. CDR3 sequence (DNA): TGTGCCAGCAGCCCCCGCCAGGGCCCCCTAAGTTACACCTTC.

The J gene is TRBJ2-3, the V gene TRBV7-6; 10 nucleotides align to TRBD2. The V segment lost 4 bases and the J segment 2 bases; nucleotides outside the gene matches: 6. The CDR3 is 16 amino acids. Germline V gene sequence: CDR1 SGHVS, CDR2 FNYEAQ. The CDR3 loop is CASSSGLATSTDTQYF. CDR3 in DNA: TGTGCCAGCAGCTCGGGACTAGCGACGTCCACAGATACGCAGTATTTT.

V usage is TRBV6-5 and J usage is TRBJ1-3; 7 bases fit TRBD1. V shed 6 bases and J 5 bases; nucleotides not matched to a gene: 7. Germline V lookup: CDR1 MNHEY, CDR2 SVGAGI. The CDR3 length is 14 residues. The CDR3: CASRQGQARNTIYF. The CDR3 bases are TGTGCCAGCAGGCAAGGACAGGCAAGAAACACCATATATTTT.

The CDR3 DNA is TGTGCCAGCAGTTACTCGGGGACCCAGTACTTC. This sequence encodes CASSYSGTQYF. This chain links TRBV6-5 with TRBJ2-5, with D uncertain. Per germline, CDR1 MNHEY and CDR2 SVGAGI. The CDR3 totals 11 residues. V lost 0 bases to trimming and J lost 7 bases, with 3 bases between them.

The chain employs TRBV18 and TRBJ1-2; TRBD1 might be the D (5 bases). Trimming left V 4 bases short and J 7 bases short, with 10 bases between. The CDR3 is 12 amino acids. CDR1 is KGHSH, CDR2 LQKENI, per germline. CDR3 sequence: CASSRDGTGYTF. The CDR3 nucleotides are TGTGCCAGCTCACGGGACGGAACTGGCTACACCTTC.

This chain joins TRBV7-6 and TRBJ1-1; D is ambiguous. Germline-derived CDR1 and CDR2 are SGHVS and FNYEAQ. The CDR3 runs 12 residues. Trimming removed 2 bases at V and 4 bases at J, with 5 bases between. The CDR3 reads CASSLRGTEAFF. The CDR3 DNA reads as TGTGCCAGCAGCTTACGTGGCACTGAAGCTTTCTTT.

The CDR3 DNA is TGTGCCAGTAAAGGGGCGGCCTTCGTTAACACCGGGGAGCTGTTTTTT. It specifies CASKGAAFVNTGELFF. This chain links TRBV19 with TRBJ2-2; tentative D call: TRBD1 (5 bases). With 7 bases removed from V and 2 bases from J, the gap between germline ends came to 17 bases. Looked up from germline, CDR1 is LNHDA and CDR2 is SQIVND (reference sequence). The CDR3 spans 16 residues.

CDR3 sequence (DNA): TGTGCCAGCAGGGTTGGGAATGAAAAACTGTTTTTT. Its protein is CASRVGNEKLFF. The chain is built from TRBV2 and TRBJ1-4; unclear D gene. V was trimmed by 6 bases and J by 5 bases, leaving 7 bases between them. The CDR3 contains 12 residues. In germline, CDR1 is SNHLY, CDR2 FYNNEI.

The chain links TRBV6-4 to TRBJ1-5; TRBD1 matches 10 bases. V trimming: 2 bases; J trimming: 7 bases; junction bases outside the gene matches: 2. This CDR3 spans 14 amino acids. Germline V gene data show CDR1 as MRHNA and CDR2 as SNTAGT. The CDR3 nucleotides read TGTGCCAGCAGTGACGGGACAGGGGTCCAGCCCCAGCATTTT. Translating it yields CASSDGTGVQPQHF.

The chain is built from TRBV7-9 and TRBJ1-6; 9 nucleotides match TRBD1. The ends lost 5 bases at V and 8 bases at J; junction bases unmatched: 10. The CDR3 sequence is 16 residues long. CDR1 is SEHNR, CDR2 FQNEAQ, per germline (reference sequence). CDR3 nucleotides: TGTGCCAGCAGCCCACAGGGGGCAATATTGGATTCACCCCTCCACTTT. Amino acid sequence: CASSPQGAILDSPLHF.

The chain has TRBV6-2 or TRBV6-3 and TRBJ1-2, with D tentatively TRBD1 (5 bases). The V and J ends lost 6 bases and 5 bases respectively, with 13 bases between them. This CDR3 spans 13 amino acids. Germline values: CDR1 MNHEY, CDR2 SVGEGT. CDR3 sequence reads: CASSRSKGYGYTF. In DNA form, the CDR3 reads TGTGCCAGCAGCCGTTCGAAGGGGTATGGCTACACCTTC.

Written as DNA, the CDR3 is TGTGCCAGCAGCTTGGGGAGGACAGGGCCGTACAATGAGCAGTTCTTC. This translates into CASSLGRTGPYNEQFF. V usage is TRBV5-4 and J usage is TRBJ2-1; 8 bases are a match to TRBD1. Germline V gene lookup returns CDR1 SGHNT and CDR2 YYREEE (reference sequence). V shed 0 bases, J shed 4 bases, and the junction held 6 bases outside the gene matches. This CDR3 is built from 16 residues.

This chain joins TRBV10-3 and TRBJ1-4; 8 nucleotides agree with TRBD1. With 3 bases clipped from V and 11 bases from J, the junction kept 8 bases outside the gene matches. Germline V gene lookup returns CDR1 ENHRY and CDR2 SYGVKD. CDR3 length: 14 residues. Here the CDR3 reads CAISDPGTGIKLFF. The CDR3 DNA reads TGTGCCATCAGTGACCCAGGGACAGGTATCAAACTGTTTTTT.

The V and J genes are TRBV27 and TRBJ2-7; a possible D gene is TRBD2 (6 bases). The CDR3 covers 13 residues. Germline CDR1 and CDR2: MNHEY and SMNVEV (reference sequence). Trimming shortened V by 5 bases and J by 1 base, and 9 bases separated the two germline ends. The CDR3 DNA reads TGTGCCAGCAGTAACGGAGGGTCCTACGAGCAGTACTTC. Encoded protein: CASSNGGSYEQYF.

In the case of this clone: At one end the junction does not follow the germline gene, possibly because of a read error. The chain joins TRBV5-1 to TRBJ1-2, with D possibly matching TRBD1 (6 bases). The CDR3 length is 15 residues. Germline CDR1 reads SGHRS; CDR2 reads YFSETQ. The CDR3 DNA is TGCGCCAGCAGCTTGGGAGGGAATCAGGGGCCACCTCGTCAATTC. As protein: CASSLGGNQGPPRQF.

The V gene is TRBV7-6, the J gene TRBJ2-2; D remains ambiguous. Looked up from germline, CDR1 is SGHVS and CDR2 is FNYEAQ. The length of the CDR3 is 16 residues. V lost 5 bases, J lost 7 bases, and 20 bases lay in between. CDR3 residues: CASSPYLDPASGELFF. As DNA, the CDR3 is TGTGCCAGCAGCCCCTATTTAGATCCCGCGAGCGGGGAGCTGTTTTTT.

This chain's CDR3 is CAWSTGTGTEAFF. In nucleotides, the CDR3 is TGTGCCTGGAGCACAGGGACGGGCACTGAAGCTTTCTTT. This chain connects TRBV30 to TRBJ1-1, with D perhaps matching TRBD1 (6 bases). The CDR3 has 13 residues. CDR1 is GTSNPN and CDR2 is SVGIG in the germline V gene (reference sequence). V was shortened by 3 bases and J by 4 bases, with 12 bases between the two germline ends.